This TCR beta chain was sequenced in a study of neurological immune-mediated disorders. Overall study results and limits: Multiple sclerosis patients had less TCR clonal expansion than even healthy controls, unlike HTLV-1-associated myelopathy. Phylogenetic analysis grouped 18 of 34 multiple sclerosis patients' repertoires together, suggesting a possible repertoire signature.

CDR1 is SGDLS, CDR2 YYNGEE, per germline. This CDR3 is built from 15 residues. The authors made cDNA by 5'RACE with 10-nucleotide random UMIs. TCRdb re-analysed the 5' RACE reads in MiXCR, keeping a single row per CDR3 protein. Of 40,000 to 60,000 distinct CDR3 sequences listed, over 3% were seen once; the top ten hold under 6%. The unsorted libraries were produced from 2 million PBMCs held at -80 C. At least ten counts were recorded for this clonotype. Its antigen remains unknown. The junction departs from germline at one end; a sequencing error may be responsible. The receptor was derived from a man aged 40-50 years with multiple sclerosis. The sample was PBMCs. The V gene is TRBV9, the J gene TRBJ1-5; D is ambiguous. The CDR3 protein is CASSVGTLANQPQNF. The CDR3 DNA reads as TGTGCCAGCAGCGTAGGAACACTGGCTAATCAGCCCCAGAATTTT.